This TCR beta chain appears in the sequencing data of a study of cytomegalovirus exposure and HLA in healthy donors. Turning to the study itself: From about 170 million T cells, an earlier analysis saw 120 million or so unique TCR beta sequences.

Study conclusions and caveats: A later analysis revealed that TCR association rates differed between HLA loci, peaking at DRB1 and bottoming out at HLA-C.

In regard to this clone: Its antigen is unknown.

With 0 bases removed from V and 5 bases from J, the gap between germline ends came to 19 bases. The CDR3 contains 17 residues. Researchers ran the PCR with 60 Vbeta and 13 Jbeta primers. The protocol was immunoSEQ multiplex PCR, while the TCRdb copy is restricted to in-frame clones and leaves out a portion. The sample consists of more than 90,000 clones, approximately 69% of them appearing once. The chain has TRBV23-1 and TRBJ1-1; unclear D gene. TRBV23-1 is an ORF for which the function is uncertain. The receptor's source is a woman in her fifties or sixties in good health and CMV-seropositive. Input material: PBMCs. CDR3: CASSQSTGSARVTEAFF. CDR3 nucleotides: TGCGCCAGCAGTCAATCGACGGGGTCTGCAAGGGTAACTGAAGCTTTCTTT.